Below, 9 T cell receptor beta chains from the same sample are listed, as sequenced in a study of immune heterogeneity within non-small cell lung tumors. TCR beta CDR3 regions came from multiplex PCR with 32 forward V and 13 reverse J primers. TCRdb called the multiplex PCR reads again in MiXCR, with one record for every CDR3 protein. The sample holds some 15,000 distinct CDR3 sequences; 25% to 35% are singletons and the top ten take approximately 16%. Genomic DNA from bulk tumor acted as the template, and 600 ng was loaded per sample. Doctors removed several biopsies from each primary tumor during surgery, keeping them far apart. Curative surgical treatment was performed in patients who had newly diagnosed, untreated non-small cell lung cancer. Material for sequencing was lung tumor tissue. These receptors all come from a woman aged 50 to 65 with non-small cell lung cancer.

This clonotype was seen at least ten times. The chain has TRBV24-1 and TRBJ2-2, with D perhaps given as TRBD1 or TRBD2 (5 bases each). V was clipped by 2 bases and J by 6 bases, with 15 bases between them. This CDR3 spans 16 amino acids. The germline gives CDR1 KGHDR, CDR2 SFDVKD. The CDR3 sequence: CATSDYRGLMSGELFF. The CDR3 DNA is TGTGCCACCAGTGATTATCGGGGCTTGATGTCCGGGGAGCTGTTTTTT.

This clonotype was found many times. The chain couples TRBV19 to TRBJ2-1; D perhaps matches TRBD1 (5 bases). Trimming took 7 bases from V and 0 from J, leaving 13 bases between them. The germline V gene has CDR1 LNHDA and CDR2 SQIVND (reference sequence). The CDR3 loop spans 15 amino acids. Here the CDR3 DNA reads TGTGCCAGTAATACGGACACCAGCTCCTACAATGAGCAGTTCTTC. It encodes CASNTDTSSYNEQFF. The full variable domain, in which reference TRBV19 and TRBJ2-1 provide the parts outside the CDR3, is DGGITQSPKYLFRKEGQNVTLSCEQNLNHDAMYWYRQDPGQGLRLIYYSQIVNDFQKGDIAEGYSVSREKKESFPLTVTSAQKNPTAFYLCASNTDTSSYNEQFFGPGTRLTVL.

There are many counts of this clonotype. The CDR3 protein is CSARAGRGWTGELFF. DNA for the CDR3: TGCAGTGCTAGAGCCGGCAGGGGTTGGACCGGGGAGCTGTTTTTT. The chain couples TRBV20-1 to TRBJ2-2, with D possibly TRBD1 on 6 matching bases. CDR1 and CDR2 from the germline V gene are DFQATT and SNEGSKA (reference sequence). The CDR3 has 15 amino acids. The germline V and J ends were trimmed by 1 base and 5 bases, with 14 bases remaining between them.

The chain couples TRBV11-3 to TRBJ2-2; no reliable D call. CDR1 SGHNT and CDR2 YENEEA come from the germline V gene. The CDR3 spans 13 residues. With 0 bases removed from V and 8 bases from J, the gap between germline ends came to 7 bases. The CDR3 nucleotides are TGTGCCAGCAGCTTAGAGTGGCAAGGGGAGCTGTTTTTT. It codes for CASSLEWQGELFF. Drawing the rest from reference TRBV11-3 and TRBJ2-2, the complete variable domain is EAGVVQSPRYKIIEKKQPVAFWCNPISGHNTLYWYLQNLGQGPELLIRYENEEAVDDSQLPKDRFSAERLKGVDSTLKIQPAELGDSAVYLCASSLEWQGELFFGEGSRLTVL.

CDR3 protein: CASSLAGVFDEQFF. In DNA form, the CDR3 reads TGTGCCAGCAGTCTAGCGGGAGTATTCGATGAGCAGTTCTTC. The chain is built from TRBV7-6 and TRBJ2-1; 10 nucleotides line up with TRBD2. The CDR3 contains 14 residues. Germline-derived CDR1 and CDR2 are SGHVS and FNYEAQ. V shed 6 bases, J shed 8 bases, and the junction held 7 bases outside the gene matches.

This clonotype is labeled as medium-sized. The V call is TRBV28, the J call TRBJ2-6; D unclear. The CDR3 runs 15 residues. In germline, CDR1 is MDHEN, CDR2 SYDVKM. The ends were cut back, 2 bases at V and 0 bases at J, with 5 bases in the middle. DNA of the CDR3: TGTGCCAGCAGTTTAACGGTCTCTGGGGCCAACGTCCTGACTTTC. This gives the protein CASSLTVSGANVLTF.

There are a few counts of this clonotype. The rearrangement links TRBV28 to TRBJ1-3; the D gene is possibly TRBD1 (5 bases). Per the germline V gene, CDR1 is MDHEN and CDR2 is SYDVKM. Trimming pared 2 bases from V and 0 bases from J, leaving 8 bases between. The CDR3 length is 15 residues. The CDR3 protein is CASSLNRNSGNTIYF. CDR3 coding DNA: TGTGCCAGCAGTTTAAACAGGAACTCTGGAAACACCATATATTTT.

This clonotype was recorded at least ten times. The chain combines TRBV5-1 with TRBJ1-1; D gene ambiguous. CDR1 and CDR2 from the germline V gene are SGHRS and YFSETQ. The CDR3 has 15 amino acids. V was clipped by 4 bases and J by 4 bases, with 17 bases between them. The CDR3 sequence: CASSRGPSKGTEAFF. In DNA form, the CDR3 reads TGCGCCAGCAGCAGAGGACCTTCCAAGGGCACTGAAGCTTTCTTT.

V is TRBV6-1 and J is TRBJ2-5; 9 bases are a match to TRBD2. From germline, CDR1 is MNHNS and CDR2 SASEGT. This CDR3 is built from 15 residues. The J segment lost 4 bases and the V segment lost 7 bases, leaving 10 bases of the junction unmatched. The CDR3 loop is CASTKGSSGRETQYF. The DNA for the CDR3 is TGTGCCAGCACCAAAGGTAGTAGCGGGAGAGAGACCCAGTACTTC.